Presented here are 2 T cell receptor beta chains from one specimen sequenced in a study of blood T cell repertoires in COVID-19 (dated by TCRdb to the early 2020s). Library creation used the immunoSEQ multiplex PCR assay. This immuneACCESS table, as held by TCRdb, lists in-frame sequences with V and J called but not all clones. Of the missing ones, under half trace to an unresolved V gene in checked studies; the others have no known cause. In this sample the table shows about 250,000 clones, about nine tenths of which occur a single time. In total, the top ten clones hold 0.85% to 1% of the sample. The sequenced material came from peripheral blood. All receptors derive from a woman in her thirties or forties who had recovered from COVID-19.

The chain recombines TRBV7-9 with TRBJ2-7; 11 bases line up with TRBD2. V dropped 5 bases and J dropped 4; count of bases not matched to a gene: 10. This CDR3 contains 16 residues. Germline CDR1 SEHNR, CDR2 FQNEAQ (reference sequence). The CDR3 reads CASSPRLAGSDYEQYF. The DNA of the CDR3 is TGTGCCAGCAGCCCGCGACTAGCGGGAAGTGATTACGAGCAGTACTTC.

The count of this clone is one. This chain joins TRBV3-1 (or the pseudogene TRBV3-2) and TRBJ2-3, with 7 bases lining up with TRBD1. V shed 3 bases, J shed 2 bases, and the junction held 5 bases outside the gene matches. Germline V gene sequence: CDR1 LGHDT, CDR2 YNNKEL (reference sequence). The CDR3 spans 15 residues. The CDR3 DNA reads TGTGCCAGCAGCCACAACAGGGGACCCACAGATACGCAGTATTTT. Translation gives CASSHNRGPTDTQYF.